This entry features one TCR beta chain sequence. Its antigen remains unidentified. The entry originates in a study of blood T cells in healthy people across ages. Study-level points and caveats: Age advanced and TCR beta diversity per million T cells fell, roughly linearly.

Combining a sample-barcoded 5' primer with a J-beta primer mix, a second PCR ran for about 7 to 12 cycles. Through a template-switch adaptor with 12 random nucleotides, each cDNA molecule received a tag. Per-sample output comprised a minimum of 2.5 million paired-end reads containing CDR3. TCRdb re-analysed the 5' RACE reads in MiXCR, keeping a single row per CDR3 protein. This table has over 500,000 distinct CDR3 sequences, about a quarter appearing once. The CDR3 totals 14 residues. Looked up from germline, CDR1 is SEHNR and CDR2 is FQNEAQ (reference sequence). Trimming stripped 1 base from V and 5 bases from J, with 11 bases between. Around 10 milliliters of peripheral blood were drawn from each donor. A further study also used this sample, focusing on T cells of mothers and their children.

The chain couples TRBV7-9 to TRBJ2-5; D unresolved. The receptor was isolated from a boy aged 2 to 10 in good health. The sample consisted of blood. CDR3 DNA: TGTGCCAGCAGCTTAGATATCCGTGGGGAGACCCAGTACTTC. It codes for CASSLDIRGETQYF.